The rows below give T cell receptor beta chains drawn from one sample of a study of T cell responses to AZD1222 COVID-19 vaccine. The table came from immunoSEQ multiplex PCR; TCRdb's copy has only in-frame clones and leaves some out. The sample records about 90,000 clones, about 91% being singletons. The sequenced sample was peripheral blood, obtained on day 0 of MenACWY control vaccination. The receptor set was obtained from an adult in good health. CDR3s include the opening cysteine and the closing phenylalanine or tryptophan. Each record gives: D gene, V gene, clone size, J gene, CDR3 DNA, CDR3 protein. A D gene is named only where the DNA matches it firmly. The size field is filled for only some rows; it gives once, few, many or a size class.

D gene: NA
V gene: TRBV4-1
clone size: NA
J gene: TRBJ1-4
CDR3 DNA: TGCGCCAGCAGCCAAGATCGCCGAGGGAGTGAAAAACTGTTTTTT
CDR3 protein: CASSQDRRGSEKLFF

D gene: NA
V gene: TRBV6-5
clone size: NA
J gene: TRBJ1-1
CDR3 DNA: TGTGCCAGCAGTAAACACGAGAACACTGAAGCTTTCTTT
CDR3 protein: CASSKHENTEAFF

D gene: NA
V gene: TRBV28
clone size: once
J gene: TRBJ1-5
CDR3 DNA: TGTGCCAGCAGCTCAATACAGGGTCATCAGCCCCAGCATTTT
CDR3 protein: CASSSIQGHQPQHF

D gene: TRBD2
V gene: TRBV4-2
clone size: NA
J gene: TRBJ2-7
CDR3 DNA: TGTGCCAGCAGCCGCGACCCGACCAGACTAGCGGGGGGCACCTACGAGCAGTACTTC
CDR3 protein: CASSRDPTRLAGGTYEQYF

D gene: TRBD1
V gene: TRBV18
clone size: once
J gene: TRBJ2-1
CDR3 DNA: TGTGCCAGCTCACCACAGCGCTTCGGACAGGGAACGGGCTACAATGAGCAGTTCTTC
CDR3 protein: CASSPQRFGQGTGYNEQFF

D gene: NA
V gene: TRBV19
clone size: few
J gene: TRBJ2-2
CDR3 DNA: TGTGCCAGTAGTATAGCCGGGGTGGACACCGGGGAGCTGTTTTTT
CDR3 protein: CASSIAGVDTGELFF

D gene: NA
V gene: TRBV12-5
clone size: NA
J gene: TRBJ2-5
CDR3 DNA: TGTGCTAGTGGTTCCCAAGGAGGGATAGGGGAGACCCAGTACTTC
CDR3 protein: CASGSQGGIGETQYF

D gene: NA
V gene: TRBV21-1
clone size: NA
J gene: TRBJ2-1
CDR3 DNA: TGTGCCAGCAGCAAAGAGCGGGACAGGGGGCGGGACGAGCAGTTCTTC
CDR3 protein: CASSKERDRGRDEQFF

D gene: NA
V gene: TRBV7-2
clone size: NA
J gene: TRBJ1-2
CDR3 DNA: TGTGCCAGCAGCTTAGCGCCCGCAGTATCGCGTGGCTACACCTTC
CDR3 protein: CASSLAPAVSRGYTF

D gene: TRBD1
V gene: TRBV7-2
clone size: NA
J gene: TRBJ1-6
CDR3 DNA: TGTGCCAGCAGCTTACGACAGGGGGGGGCTTCACCCCTCCACTTT
CDR3 protein: CASSLRQGGASPLHF

D gene: NA
V gene: TRBV2
clone size: once
J gene: TRBJ1-6
CDR3 DNA: TGTGCCAGCAGCGGGTCCCCCGAGAGCTCCTATAATTCACCCCTCCACTTT
CDR3 protein: CASSGSPESSYNSPLHF

D gene: NA
V gene: TRBV20-1
clone size: once
J gene: TRBJ2-1
CDR3 DNA: TGCAGTGCTAGTCTAAGTGAGCAGTTCTTC
CDR3 protein: CSASLSEQFF

D gene: NA
V gene: TRBV2
clone size: many
J gene: TRBJ2-5
CDR3 DNA: TGTGCCAGCAGTGAAATACCGGGAGAGACCCAGTACTTC
CDR3 protein: CASSEIPGETQYF

D gene: NA
V gene: TRBV30
clone size: once
J gene: TRBJ2-6
CDR3 DNA: TGTGCCTGGAGTGTAGTGGGCAGCCTCTCTGGGGCCAACGTCCTGACTTTC
CDR3 protein: CAWSVVGSLSGANVLTF

D gene: TRBD2
V gene: TRBV5-1
clone size: once
J gene: TRBJ2-1
CDR3 DNA: TGCGCCAGCAGCTTATCAATCGGCGGGGGGATGGATGAGCAGTTCTTC
CDR3 protein: CASSLSIGGGMDEQFF

D gene: NA
V gene: TRBV4-2
clone size: NA
J gene: TRBJ1-1
CDR3 DNA: TGTGCCAGCAGCCAAGATCGACAGACTCTAACCACTGAAGCTTTCTTT
CDR3 protein: CASSQDRQTLTTEAFF

D gene: NA
V gene: TRBV5-1
clone size: NA
J gene: TRBJ2-4
CDR3 DNA: TGCGCCAGCAGCGCAGGGACCAATAAAAACATTCAGTACTTC
CDR3 protein: CASSAGTNKNIQYF

D gene: NA
V gene: TRBV27
clone size: many
J gene: TRBJ1-1
CDR3 DNA: TGTGCCAGCAGCCTGACAGAGAACACTGAAGCTTTCTTT
CDR3 protein: CASSLTENTEAFF

D gene: NA
V gene: TRBV10-3
clone size: once
J gene: TRBJ2-1
CDR3 DNA: TGTGCCATCAGTGAGACCCGAGAGAAGCAGTTCTTC
CDR3 protein: CAISETREKQFF

D gene: NA
V gene: TRBV7-9
clone size: NA
J gene: TRBJ2-7
CDR3 DNA: TGTGCCAGCAGCGCCGGCGCTGGGAGTCACTACGAGCAGTACTTC
CDR3 protein: CASSAGAGSHYEQYF

D gene: NA
V gene: TRBV5-1
clone size: NA
J gene: TRBJ1-6
CDR3 DNA: TGCGCCAGCAGCTTAGGCGCAGGTAATAATTCACCCCTCCACTTT
CDR3 protein: CASSLGAGNNSPLHF

D gene: TRBD1
V gene: TRBV4-1
clone size: NA
J gene: TRBJ1-3
CDR3 DNA: TGCGCCAGCAGCCAAGCAGGGGGCTTAGGAGGAAACACCATATATTTT
CDR3 protein: CASSQAGGLGGNTIYF

D gene: NA
V gene: TRBV6-5
clone size: NA
J gene: TRBJ1-1
CDR3 DNA: TGTGCCAGCAGTTACTCGACGGGTTTGGCCACTGAAGCTTTCTTT
CDR3 protein: CASSYSTGLATEAFF

D gene: TRBD2
V gene: TRBV4-1
clone size: NA
J gene: TRBJ2-5
CDR3 DNA: TGCGCCAGCAGCCAAGATTTGCGGGGGGGCCGAGGGGTCCAGTACTTC
CDR3 protein: CASSQDLRGGRGVQYF

D gene: TRBD1
V gene: TRBV19
clone size: NA
J gene: TRBJ2-7
CDR3 DNA: TGTGCCAAGAACCGGGACAGGGTCTCCTACGAGCAGTACTTC
CDR3 protein: CAKNRDRVSYEQYF

D gene: TRBD1
V gene: TRBV4-2
clone size: NA
J gene: TRBJ1-4
CDR3 DNA: TGTGCCAGCAGCCAAGAGGGGACAGGGGGCGAGGAAAAACTGTTTTTT
CDR3 protein: CASSQEGTGGEEKLFF

D gene: NA
V gene: TRBV6-5
clone size: NA
J gene: TRBJ1-4
CDR3 DNA: TGTGCCAGCGCCCGGGCTCTCAATGAAAAACTGTTTTTT
CDR3 protein: CASARALNEKLFF

D gene: TRBD1
V gene: TRBV27
clone size: NA
J gene: TRBJ1-1
CDR3 DNA: TGTGCCAGCAGCCCTTGGGAGGTGGCATGGACAGGGGGGGGTGAAGCTTTCTTT
CDR3 protein: CASSPWEVAWTGGGEAFF

D gene: NA
V gene: TRBV19
clone size: NA
J gene: TRBJ1-1
CDR3 DNA: TGTGCCAGTAGTATTGGGATAAACACTGAAGCTTTCTTT
CDR3 protein: CASSIGINTEAFF

D gene: NA
V gene: TRBV28
clone size: NA
J gene: TRBJ1-1
CDR3 DNA: TGTGCCAGCACCTCCCCGGGGGCTTGGAATGAAGCTTTCTTT
CDR3 protein: CASTSPGAWNEAFF

D gene: TRBD2
V gene: TRBV18
clone size: NA
J gene: TRBJ2-7
CDR3 DNA: TGTGCCAGCTCTCCCCTAGCGGGGTCCTACGAGCAGTACTTC
CDR3 protein: CASSPLAGSYEQYF

D gene: TRBD1
V gene: TRBV7-2
clone size: NA
J gene: TRBJ1-4
CDR3 DNA: TGTGCCAGCAGCTTACAACGGGACAGGGAAGAAAAACTGTTTTTT
CDR3 protein: CASSLQRDREEKLFF

D gene: NA
V gene: TRBV3-1/TRBV3-2
clone size: NA
J gene: TRBJ1-5
CDR3 DNA: TGTGCCAGCAGCCAAGGGGGTCGGGGGGCCGATAGCAATCAGCCCCAGCATTTT
CDR3 protein: CASSQGGRGADSNQPQHF

D gene: NA
V gene: TRBV6-5
clone size: NA
J gene: TRBJ1-3
CDR3 DNA: TGTGCCAGCAGCCGATTCGGAGGGGCTGGAAACACCATATATTTT
CDR3 protein: CASSRFGGAGNTIYF

D gene: TRBD2
V gene: TRBV2
clone size: NA
J gene: TRBJ2-3
CDR3 DNA: TGTGCCAGCGCCTTCCTAGCGGGGGGGAGAGATACGCAGTATTTT
CDR3 protein: CASAFLAGGRDTQYF

D gene: NA
V gene: TRBV7-2
clone size: NA
J gene: TRBJ2-5
CDR3 DNA: TGTGCCAGCTCAGAGGTTGAGACCCAGTACTTC
CDR3 protein: CASSEVETQYF

D gene: TRBD1
V gene: TRBV28
clone size: NA
J gene: TRBJ2-2
CDR3 DNA: TGTGCCAGCCGACAGGGAAGGACCGGGGAGCTGTTTTTT
CDR3 protein: CASRQGRTGELFF

D gene: NA
V gene: TRBV6-5
clone size: NA
J gene: TRBJ2-7
CDR3 DNA: TGTGCCAGCAGTAACCCTCCTAGGGAGAGGTCTGCCTTC
CDR3 protein: CASSNPPRERSAF

D gene: NA
V gene: TRBV27
clone size: NA
J gene: TRBJ1-1
CDR3 DNA: TGTGCCAGCAGTTTTTTAGGGACTGAAGCTTTCTTT
CDR3 protein: CASSFLGTEAFF

D gene: TRBD1
V gene: TRBV30
clone size: NA
J gene: TRBJ2-3
CDR3 DNA: TGTGCCTGGAGTGTACAGGGGCGCATGGGCACAGATACGCAGTATTTT
CDR3 protein: CAWSVQGRMGTDTQYF

D gene: NA
V gene: TRBV25-1
clone size: once
J gene: TRBJ1-5
CDR3 DNA: TGTGCCAGCTTGGGACGTGATAGCAATCAGCCCCAGCATTTT
CDR3 protein: CASLGRDSNQPQHF

D gene: TRBD2
V gene: TRBV14
clone size: once
J gene: TRBJ2-3
CDR3 DNA: TGTGCCAGCAGCCACCCTCGAGGACTAGCGGGCACAGATACGCAGTATTTT
CDR3 protein: CASSHPRGLAGTDTQYF

D gene: TRBD1
V gene: TRBV2
clone size: NA
J gene: TRBJ1-1
CDR3 DNA: TGTGCCAGCAGTGAGGGGGGGAGACAGGGAGGCCCGGCTTTCTTT
CDR3 protein: CASSEGGRQGGPAFF

D gene: TRBD2
V gene: TRBV25-1
clone size: NA
J gene: TRBJ2-5
CDR3 DNA: TGTGCCAGTGGGGGGGAGGGGAAAGAGACCCAGTACTTC
CDR3 protein: CASGGEGKETQYF

D gene: NA
V gene: TRBV19
clone size: NA
J gene: TRBJ1-1
CDR3 DNA: TGTGCCAGTAGTATACCCGTCGGGGGCGGCACTGAAGCTTTCTTT
CDR3 protein: CASSIPVGGGTEAFF

D gene: NA
V gene: TRBV28
clone size: NA
J gene: TRBJ2-5
CDR3 DNA: TGTGCCAGCAGTTTAATCAGGGGACGAGAGACCCAGTACTTC
CDR3 protein: CASSLIRGRETQYF

D gene: NA
V gene: TRBV7-9
clone size: many
J gene: TRBJ1-5
CDR3 DNA: TGTGCCAGCAGCTTTTTCGGGGATCAGCCCCAGCATTTT
CDR3 protein: CASSFFGDQPQHF

D gene: NA
V gene: TRBV12-3/TRBV12-4
clone size: NA
J gene: TRBJ1-5
CDR3 DNA: TGTGCCAGCACCCCAGGGGCGCGTCAGCCCCAGCATTTT
CDR3 protein: CASTPGARQPQHF

D gene: NA
V gene: TRBV6-5
clone size: many
J gene: TRBJ1-1
CDR3 DNA: TGTGCCAGCAGCGGAGCAGGGATTTTCACTGAAGCTTTCTTT
CDR3 protein: CASSGAGIFTEAFF

D gene: NA
V gene: TRBV2
clone size: once
J gene: TRBJ1-5
CDR3 DNA: TGTGCCAGCAGTGTCGAGTTATATAGCAATCAGCCCCAGCATTTT
CDR3 protein: CASSVELYSNQPQHF

D gene: NA
V gene: TRBV12-3/TRBV12-4
clone size: NA
J gene: TRBJ2-5
CDR3 DNA: TGTGCCAGCAGGAATACAGGGTACGAGACCCAGTACTTC
CDR3 protein: CASRNTGYETQYF

D gene: NA
V gene: TRBV10-3
clone size: NA
J gene: TRBJ1-2
CDR3 DNA: TGTGCCATCAGTCGGGTGCTCTATGGCTACACCTTC
CDR3 protein: CAISRVLYGYTF

D gene: NA
V gene: TRBV7-9
clone size: NA
J gene: TRBJ1-4
CDR3 DNA: TGTGCCAGCAGCTTAGTAGGTCTTCGGGGTGCAACTAATGAAAAACTGTTTTTT
CDR3 protein: CASSLVGLRGATNEKLFF

D gene: TRBD1
V gene: TRBV6-6
clone size: NA
J gene: TRBJ1-2
CDR3 DNA: TGTGCCAGCAGTCCGGGGGACAGAAGTAACTATGGCTACACCTTC
CDR3 protein: CASSPGDRSNYGYTF

D gene: NA
V gene: TRBV12-3/TRBV12-4
clone size: NA
J gene: TRBJ2-7
CDR3 DNA: TGTGCCAGCAGTAGGACGCCGTCCTACGAGCAGTACTTC
CDR3 protein: CASSRTPSYEQYF